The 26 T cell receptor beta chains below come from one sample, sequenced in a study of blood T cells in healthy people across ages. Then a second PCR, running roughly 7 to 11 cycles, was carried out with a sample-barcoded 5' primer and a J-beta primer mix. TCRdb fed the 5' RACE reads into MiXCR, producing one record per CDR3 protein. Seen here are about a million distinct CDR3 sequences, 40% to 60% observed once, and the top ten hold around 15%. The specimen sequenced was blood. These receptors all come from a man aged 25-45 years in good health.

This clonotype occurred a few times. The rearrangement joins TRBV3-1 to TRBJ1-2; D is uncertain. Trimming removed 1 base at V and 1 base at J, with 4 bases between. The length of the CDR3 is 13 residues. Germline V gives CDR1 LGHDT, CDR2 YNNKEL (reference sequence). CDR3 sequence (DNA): TGTGCCAGCAGCCAAGGAGTTAACTATGGCTACACCTTC. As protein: CASSQGVNYGYTF. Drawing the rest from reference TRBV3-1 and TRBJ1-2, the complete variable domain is DTAVSQTPKYLVTQMGNDKSIKCEQNLGHDTMYWYKQDSKKFLKIMFSYNNKELIINETVPNRFSPKSPDKAHLNLHINSLELGDSAVYFCASSQGVNYGYTFGSGTRLTVV.

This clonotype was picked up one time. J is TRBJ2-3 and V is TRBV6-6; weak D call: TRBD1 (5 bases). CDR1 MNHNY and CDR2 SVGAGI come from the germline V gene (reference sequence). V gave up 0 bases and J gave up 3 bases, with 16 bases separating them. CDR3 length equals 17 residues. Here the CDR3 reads CASSYSMGLRGTDTQYF. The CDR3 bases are TGTGCCAGCAGTTACTCGATGGGCCTAAGGGGAACAGATACGCAGTATTTT.

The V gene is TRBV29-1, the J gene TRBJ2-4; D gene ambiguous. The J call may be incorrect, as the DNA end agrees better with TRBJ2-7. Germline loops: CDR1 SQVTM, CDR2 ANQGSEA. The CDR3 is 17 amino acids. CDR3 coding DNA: TGCAGCGTTGAAGCCTGGCAGCCCCAAGTACTAACCTACGAGCAGTACTTC. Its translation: CSVEAWQPQVLTYEQYF.

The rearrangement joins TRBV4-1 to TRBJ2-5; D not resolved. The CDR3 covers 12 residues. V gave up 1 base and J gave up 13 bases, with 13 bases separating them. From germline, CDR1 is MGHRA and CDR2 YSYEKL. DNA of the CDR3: TGCGCCAGCAGCCAAGCATCCTGGGAACTGTACTTC. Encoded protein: CASSQASWELYF.

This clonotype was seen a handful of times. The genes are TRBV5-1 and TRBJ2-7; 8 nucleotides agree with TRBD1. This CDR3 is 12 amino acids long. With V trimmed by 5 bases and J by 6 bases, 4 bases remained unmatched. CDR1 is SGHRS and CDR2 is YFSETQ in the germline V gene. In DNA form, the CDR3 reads TGCGCCAGCAGACCTGACAGGGGCGAGCAGTACTTC. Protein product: CASRPDRGEQYF.

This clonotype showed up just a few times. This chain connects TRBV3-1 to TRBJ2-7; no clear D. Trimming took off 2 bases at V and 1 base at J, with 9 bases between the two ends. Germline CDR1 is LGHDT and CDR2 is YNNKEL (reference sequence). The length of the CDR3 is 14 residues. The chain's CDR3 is CASSQRQPSYEQYF. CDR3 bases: TGTGCCAGCAGCCAAAGGCAGCCTTCCTACGAGCAGTACTTC.

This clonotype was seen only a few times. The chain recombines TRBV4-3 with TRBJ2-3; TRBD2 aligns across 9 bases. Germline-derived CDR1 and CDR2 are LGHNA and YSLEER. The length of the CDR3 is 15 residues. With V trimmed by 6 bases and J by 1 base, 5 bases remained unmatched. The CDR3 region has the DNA TGCGCCAGCAGTTCCGCTAGCGGGGGCACAGATACGCAGTATTTT. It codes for CASSSASGGTDTQYF.

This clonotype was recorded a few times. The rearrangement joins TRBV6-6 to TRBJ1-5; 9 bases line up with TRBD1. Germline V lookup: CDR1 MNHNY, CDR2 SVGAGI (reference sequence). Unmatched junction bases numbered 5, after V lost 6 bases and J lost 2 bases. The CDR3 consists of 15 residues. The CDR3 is CASSRDRAGNQPQHF. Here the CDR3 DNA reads TGTGCCAGCAGCCGGGACAGGGCCGGCAATCAGCCCCAGCATTTT.

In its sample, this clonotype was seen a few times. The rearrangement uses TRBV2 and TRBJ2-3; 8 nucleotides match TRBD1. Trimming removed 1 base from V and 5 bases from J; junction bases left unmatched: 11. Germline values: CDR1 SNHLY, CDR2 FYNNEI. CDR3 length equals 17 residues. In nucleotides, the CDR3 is TGTGCCAGCAGTGAAGAGTGGACAGGGTACTATTTAGATACGCAGTATTTT. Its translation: CASSEEWTGYYLDTQYF.

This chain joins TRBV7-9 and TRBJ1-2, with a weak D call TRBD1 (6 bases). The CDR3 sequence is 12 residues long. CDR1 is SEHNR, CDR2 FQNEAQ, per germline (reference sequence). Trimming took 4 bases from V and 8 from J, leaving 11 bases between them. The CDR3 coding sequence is TGTGCCAGCAGCTCCTCAGGGGTCGGCTACACCTTC. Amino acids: CASSSSGVGYTF.

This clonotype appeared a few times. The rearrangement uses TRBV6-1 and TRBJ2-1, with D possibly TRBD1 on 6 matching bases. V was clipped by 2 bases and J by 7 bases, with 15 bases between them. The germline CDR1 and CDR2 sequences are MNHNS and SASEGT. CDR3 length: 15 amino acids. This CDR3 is CASSEMGASRNEQFF. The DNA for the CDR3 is TGTGCCAGCAGTGAAATGGGGGCTAGTAGGAATGAGCAGTTCTTC.

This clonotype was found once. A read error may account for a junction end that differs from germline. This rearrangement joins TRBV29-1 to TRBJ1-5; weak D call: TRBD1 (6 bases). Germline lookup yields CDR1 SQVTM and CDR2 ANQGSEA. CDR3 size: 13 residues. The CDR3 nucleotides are TGCAGCGCCCAGACAGGAGGCAATCGGCCCCAGCATTTT. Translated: CSAQTGGNRPQHF.

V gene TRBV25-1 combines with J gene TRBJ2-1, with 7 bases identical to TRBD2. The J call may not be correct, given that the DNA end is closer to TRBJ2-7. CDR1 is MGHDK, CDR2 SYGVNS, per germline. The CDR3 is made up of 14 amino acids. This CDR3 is CASKDPSGYNEQYF. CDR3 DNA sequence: TGTGCCAGCAAAGATCCTAGCGGCTACAATGAGCAGTACTTC.

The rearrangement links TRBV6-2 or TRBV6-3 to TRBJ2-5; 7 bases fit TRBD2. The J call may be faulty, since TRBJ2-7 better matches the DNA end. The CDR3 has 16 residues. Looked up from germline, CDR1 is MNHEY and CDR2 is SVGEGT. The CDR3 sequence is CASSRTRRGNLYEQYF. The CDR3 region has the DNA TGTGCCAGCAGTCGCACCCGGCGGGGGAACCTTTACGAGCAGTACTTC.

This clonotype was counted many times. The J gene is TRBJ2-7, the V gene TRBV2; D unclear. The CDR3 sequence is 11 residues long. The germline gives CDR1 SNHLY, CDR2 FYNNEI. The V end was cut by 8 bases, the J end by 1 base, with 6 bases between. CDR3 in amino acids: CASCSSYEQYF. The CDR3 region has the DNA TGTGCCAGCTGCTCTTCCTACGAGCAGTACTTC.

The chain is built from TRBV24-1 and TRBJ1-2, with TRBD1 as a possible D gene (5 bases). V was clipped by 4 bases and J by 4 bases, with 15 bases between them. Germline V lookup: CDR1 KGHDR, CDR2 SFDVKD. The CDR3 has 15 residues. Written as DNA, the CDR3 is TGTGCCACCAGTGACGAGAGACACGGGGGCTATGGCTACACCTTC. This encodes CATSDERHGGYGYTF.

The CDR3 DNA is TGCAGCGTCGCTACCCGCCCCTACGAGCAGTACTTC. Its protein is CSVATRPYEQYF. This rearrangement joins TRBV29-1 to TRBJ2-7; D remains unclear. The CDR3 covers 12 residues. The V end was cut by 6 bases, the J end by 2 bases, with 11 bases between. Germline V lookup: CDR1 SQVTM, CDR2 ANQGSEA.

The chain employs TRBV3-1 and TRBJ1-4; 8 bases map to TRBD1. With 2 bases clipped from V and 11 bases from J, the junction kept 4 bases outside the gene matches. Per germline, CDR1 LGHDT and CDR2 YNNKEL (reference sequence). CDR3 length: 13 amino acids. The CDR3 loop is CASSQQGAKKLFF. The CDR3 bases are TGTGCCAGCAGCCAACAGGGGGCGAAGAAACTGTTTTTT.

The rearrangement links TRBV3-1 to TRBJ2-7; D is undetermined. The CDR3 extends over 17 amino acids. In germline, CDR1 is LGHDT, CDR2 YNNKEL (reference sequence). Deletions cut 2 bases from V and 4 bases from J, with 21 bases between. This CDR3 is CASSQFLRREGPYEQYF. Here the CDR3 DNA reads TGTGCCAGCAGCCAATTTCTGCGACGTGAAGGCCCGTACGAGCAGTACTTC.

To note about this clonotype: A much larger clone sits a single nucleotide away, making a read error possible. DNA of the CDR3: TGTGCCGGCAGCCCAAGGACCGGACTAGTTGGTATCGCGCAGTATTTT. Translated, it gives CAGSPRTGLVGIAQYF. The gene calls are TRBV4-2 and TRBJ2-3, with 7 bases fitting TRBD2. Germline CDR1 LGHNA, CDR2 YNFKEQ. The CDR3 has 16 residues.

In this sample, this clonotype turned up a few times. The CDR3 region has the DNA TGTGCCAGCAGCCCTGTGGCTAGCGGAACCCTCCGGGATACGCAGTATTTT. Amino acids: CASSPVASGTLRDTQYF. The chain has TRBV7-9 and TRBJ2-3, with TRBD2 identical over 7 bases. J lost 6 bases, V lost 5 bases, and 17 bases had no gene match. This CDR3 spans 17 amino acids. Germline values: CDR1 SEHNR, CDR2 FQNEAQ (reference sequence).

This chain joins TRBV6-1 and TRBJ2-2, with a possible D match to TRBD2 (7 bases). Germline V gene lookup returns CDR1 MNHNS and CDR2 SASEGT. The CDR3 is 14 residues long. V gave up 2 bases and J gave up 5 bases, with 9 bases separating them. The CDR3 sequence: CASSERGATGELFF. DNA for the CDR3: TGTGCCAGCAGTGAACGGGGGGCTACCGGGGAGCTGTTTTTT.

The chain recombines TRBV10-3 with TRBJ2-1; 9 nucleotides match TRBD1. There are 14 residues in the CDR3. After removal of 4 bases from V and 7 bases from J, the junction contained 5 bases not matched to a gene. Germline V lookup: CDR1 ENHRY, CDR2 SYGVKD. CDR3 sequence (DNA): TGTGCCATCAGTGGGACAGGGGCGAATAATGAGCAGTTCTTC. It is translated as CAISGTGANNEQFF.

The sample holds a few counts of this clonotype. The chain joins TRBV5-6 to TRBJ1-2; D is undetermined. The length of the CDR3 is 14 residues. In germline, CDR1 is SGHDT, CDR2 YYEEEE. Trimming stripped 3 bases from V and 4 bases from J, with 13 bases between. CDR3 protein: CASSSVGGIYGYTF. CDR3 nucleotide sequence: TGTGCCAGCAGCTCCGTTGGCGGAATCTATGGCTACACCTTC.

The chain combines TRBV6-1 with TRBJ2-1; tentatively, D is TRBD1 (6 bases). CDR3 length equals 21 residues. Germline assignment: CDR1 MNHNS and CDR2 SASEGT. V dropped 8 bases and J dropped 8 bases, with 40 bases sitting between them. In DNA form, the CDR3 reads TGTGCCAGCTTGAGCATTAGGGACATGAGCAGGTCCCCCGGGCCTGCCTATGAGCAGTTCTTC. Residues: CASLSIRDMSRSPGPAYEQFF.

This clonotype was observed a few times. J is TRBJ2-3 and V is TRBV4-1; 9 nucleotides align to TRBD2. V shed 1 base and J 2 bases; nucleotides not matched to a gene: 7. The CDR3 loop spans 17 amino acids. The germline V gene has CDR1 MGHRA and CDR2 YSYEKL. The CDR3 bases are TGCGCCAGCAGCCAAGGTCGCCTAGCGGGGCTCACAGATACGCAGTATTTT. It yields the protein CASSQGRLAGLTDTQYF.